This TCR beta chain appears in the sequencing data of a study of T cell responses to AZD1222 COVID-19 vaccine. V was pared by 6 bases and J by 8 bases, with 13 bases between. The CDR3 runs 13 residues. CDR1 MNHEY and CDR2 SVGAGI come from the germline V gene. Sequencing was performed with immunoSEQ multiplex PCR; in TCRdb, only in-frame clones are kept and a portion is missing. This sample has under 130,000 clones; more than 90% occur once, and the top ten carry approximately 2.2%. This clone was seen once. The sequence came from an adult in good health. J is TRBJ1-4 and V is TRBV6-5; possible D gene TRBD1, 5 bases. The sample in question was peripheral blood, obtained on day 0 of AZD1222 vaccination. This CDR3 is CASSRGGREKLFF. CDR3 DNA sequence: TGTGCCAGCAGCCGCGGGGGTCGGGAAAAACTGTTTTTT.